These T cell receptor beta chains were read from a single sample in a study of blood T cell repertoires in COVID-19. The method was immunoSEQ multiplex PCR; TCRdb's version includes in-frame clones alone and lacks a portion of them. The sample lists about 99,000 clones, just over 85% occurring once. The sample taken for sequencing was peripheral blood. The receptors come from a woman in her sixties or seventies in a cohort sampled during active or convalescent COVID-19. Each CDR3 is given with its conserved first and last residue. D genes are given only for firm matches. Clone size is not always given. Where it is, it says once, few, many or a class for expanded clones.

D,J,size,length,V,CDR3,DNA
NA,TRBJ2-1,NA,15,TRBV5-4,CASSLGAGTGEEQFF,TGTGCCAGCAGCTTGGGGGCGGGAACGGGAGAAGAGCAGTTCTTC
NA,TRBJ1-5,NA,12,TRBV7-6,CASSSGNQPQHF,TGTGCCAGCAGCTCCGGTAATCAGCCCCAGCATTTT
TRBD1,TRBJ1-2,few,15,TRBV3-1/TRBV3-2,CASSQLDRANYGYTF,TGTGCCAGCAGCCAACTAGACAGGGCTAACTATGGCTACACCTTC
NA,TRBJ1-5,once,15,TRBV9,CASSVGQNSNQPQHF,TGTGCCAGCAGCGTAGGGCAAAATAGCAATCAGCCCCAGCATTTT
NA,TRBJ1-5,NA,12,TRBV6-5,CASSTGNQPQHF,TGTGCCAGCAGCACGGGGAATCAGCCCCAGCATTTT
NA,TRBJ2-6,NA,16,TRBV15,CATSRDERFGANVLTF,TGTGCCACCAGCAGAGATGAACGGTTCGGGGCCAACGTCCTGACTTTC
TRBD2,TRBJ2-7,few,14,TRBV11-1,CASSQRGLATEQYF,TGTGCCAGCAGCCAAAGGGGACTAGCGACCGAGCAGTACTTC
NA,TRBJ1-1,NA,15,TRBV6-5,CASRTQGFASDGAFF,TGTGCCAGCAGGACCCAGGGCTTCGCCTCCGACGGAGCTTTCTTT
TRBD1,TRBJ1-4,NA,15,TRBV11-2,CASSLKQGIGEKLFF,TGTGCCAGCAGCTTAAAACAGGGGATAGGGGAAAAACTGTTTTTT
TRBD1,TRBJ2-1,NA,16,TRBV19,CASTPVPGQGRREQFF,TGTGCCAGTACCCCCGTCCCCGGACAGGGTCGACGTGAGCAGTTCTTC
TRBD1,TRBJ2-7,NA,15,TRBV18,CASSPGQEPSYEQYF,TGTGCCAGCTCACCCGGACAGGAGCCCTCCTACGAGCAGTACTTC
NA,TRBJ1-4,NA,14,TRBV11-1,CASTVSGGDEKLFF,TGTGCCAGCACCGTGTCGGGTGGAGACGAAAAACTGTTTTTT
NA,TRBJ1-6,once,17,TRBV18,CASSPISSSSYNSPLHF,TGTGCCAGCTCACCAATAAGTTCGAGTTCCTATAATTCACCCCTCCACTTT
TRBD1,TRBJ2-6,NA,16,TRBV19,CASRNRGSSGANVLTF,TGTGCCAGTAGAAACAGGGGTTCCTCTGGGGCCAACGTCCTGACTTTC
NA,TRBJ1-2,NA,14,TRBV5-5,CASSLASEGGGYTF,TGTGCCAGCAGCTTGGCCTCGGAGGGAGGGGGCTACACCTTC
NA,TRBJ2-7,NA,16,TRBV19,CASGAHVGAGRNEQYF,TGTGCCAGCGGCGCCCACGTGGGGGCAGGTCGGAACGAGCAGTACTTC
NA,TRBJ1-2,once,13,TRBV3-1/TRBV3-2,CASSPQAGWGYTF,TGTGCCAGCAGCCCCCAGGCGGGGTGGGGCTACACCTTC
TRBD1,TRBJ1-3,NA,14,TRBV9,CASSAGTGGNTIYF,TGTGCCAGCAGCGCCGGGACAGGCGGAAACACCATATATTTT
NA,TRBJ2-3,NA,13,TRBV4-2,CASSQTGTDTQYF,TGTGCCAGCAGCCAAACGGGCACAGATACGCAGTATTTT
NA,TRBJ1-1,NA,12,TRBV7-2,CASSLPITEAFF,TGTGCCAGCAGCCTACCCATTACTGAAGCTTTCTTT
TRBD2,TRBJ2-1,NA,17,TRBV5-6,CASSSGLAGGRYNEQFF,TGTGCCAGCAGCTCGGGACTAGCGGGAGGAAGGTACAATGAGCAGTTCTTC
TRBD1,TRBJ2-7,NA,16,TRBV14,CASSQGLGQGAYEQYF,TGTGCCAGCAGCCAAGGTCTGGGGCAGGGGGCCTACGAGCAGTACTTC
NA,TRBJ1-2,NA,17,TRBV10-3,CAISESSGGRANYGYTF,TGTGCCATCAGTGAGTCATCGGGGGGAAGAGCTAACTATGGCTACACCTTC
NA,TRBJ2-7,NA,12,TRBV11-1,CASSLTSSEQYF,TGTGCCAGCAGCTTAACCTCGAGCGAGCAGTACTTC
NA,TRBJ1-3,once,14,TRBV19,CASSIDRSGNTIYF,TGTGCCAGTAGTATAGACCGCTCTGGAAACACCATATATTTT
NA,TRBJ2-4,NA,14,TRBV11-2,CASSEMIAKNIQYF,TGTGCCAGCAGCGAGATGATAGCCAAAAACATTCAGTACTTC
NA,TRBJ1-1,NA,12,TRBV29-1,CSVGGANTEAFF,TGCAGCGTTGGGGGCGCGAACACTGAAGCTTTCTTT
NA,TRBJ1-5,NA,18,TRBV21-1,CASSKPARGYGSNQPQHF,TGTGCCAGCAGCAAACCGGCCAGGGGGTACGGTAGCAATCAGCCCCAGCATTTT
NA,TRBJ2-6,NA,18,TRBV27,CASSLSSGASSGANVLTF,TGTGCCAGCAGTTTATCAAGCGGAGCCAGCTCTGGGGCCAACGTCCTGACTTTC
TRBD1,TRBJ1-5,NA,14,TRBV18,CASSRDRGDQPQHF,TGTGCCAGCTCTCGGGACAGGGGGGATCAGCCCCAGCATTTT
NA,TRBJ1-1,NA,16,TRBV7-3,CASSLTPGLENTEAFF,TGTGCCAGCAGCTTAACACCGGGACTGGAGAACACTGAAGCTTTCTTT
NA,TRBJ1-5,few,17,TRBV19,CASSHLGQGHSNQPQHF,TGTGCCAGTTCCCATCTTGGGCAGGGGCATAGCAATCAGCCCCAGCATTTT
TRBD1,TRBJ2-7,NA,17,TRBV7-3,CASSFDRGGLSSYEQYF,TGTGCCAGCAGCTTCGACAGGGGAGGTCTCTCGTCCTACGAGCAGTACTTC
NA,TRBJ2-4,NA,15,TRBV18,CASSPAGPPRDIQYF,TGTGCCAGCTCACCCGCGGGGCCTCCCCGGGACATTCAGTACTTC
NA,TRBJ1-4,NA,12,TRBV7-9,CASTPRGEKLFF,TGTGCCAGCACACCCCGGGGGGAAAAACTGTTTTTT
NA,TRBJ2-1,NA,17,TRBV21-1,CASSTPIAGTGRSEQFF,TGTGCCAGCAGCACCCCAATCGCCGGGACAGGGAGGTCTGAGCAGTTCTTC
NA,TRBJ2-5,NA,13,TRBV7-3,CASSLTRQETQYF,TGTGCCAGCAGCTTAACCAGGCAAGAGACCCAGTACTTC
TRBD1,TRBJ1-1,NA,15,TRBV6-5,CASSYGQGVNTEAFF,TGTGCCAGCAGTTACGGTCAGGGGGTTAACACTGAAGCTTTCTTT
TRBD1,TRBJ1-1,once,16,TRBV3-1/TRBV3-2,CASSQSGQRMNTEAFF,TGTGCCAGCAGCCAGTCGGGACAGCGCATGAACACTGAAGCTTTCTTT
TRBD1,TRBJ1-1,NA,15,TRBV5-6,CASSPRGQGNTEAFF,TGTGCCAGCAGCCCCCGCGGACAGGGAAACACTGAAGCTTTCTTT
NA,TRBJ1-2,NA,12,TRBV11-1,CASSPRGWGYTF,TGTGCCAGCAGCCCAAGGGGCTGGGGCTACACCTTC
NA,TRBJ1-6,NA,14,TRBV9,CASSVAPVNSPLHF,TGTGCCAGCAGCGTAGCGCCAGTTAATTCACCCCTCCACTTT
TRBD1,TRBJ2-2,NA,15,TRBV19,CASSVGTGRTGELFF,TGTGCCAGTAGTGTGGGGACAGGGCGGACCGGGGAGCTGTTTTTT
TRBD2,TRBJ2-7,NA,16,TRBV7-8,CASSLGISGISYEQYF,TGTGCCAGCAGCTTAGGCATTAGCGGGATTTCCTACGAGCAGTACTTC
TRBD2,TRBJ2-3,NA,17,TRBV19,CASSIAGLTASTDTQYF,TGTGCCAGTAGTATAGCGGGACTAACGGCTAGCACAGATACGCAGTATTTT
TRBD1,TRBJ1-3,NA,14,TRBV5-8,CASNQGASGNTIYF,TGTGCCAGTAACCAGGGGGCGAGTGGAAACACCATATATTTT